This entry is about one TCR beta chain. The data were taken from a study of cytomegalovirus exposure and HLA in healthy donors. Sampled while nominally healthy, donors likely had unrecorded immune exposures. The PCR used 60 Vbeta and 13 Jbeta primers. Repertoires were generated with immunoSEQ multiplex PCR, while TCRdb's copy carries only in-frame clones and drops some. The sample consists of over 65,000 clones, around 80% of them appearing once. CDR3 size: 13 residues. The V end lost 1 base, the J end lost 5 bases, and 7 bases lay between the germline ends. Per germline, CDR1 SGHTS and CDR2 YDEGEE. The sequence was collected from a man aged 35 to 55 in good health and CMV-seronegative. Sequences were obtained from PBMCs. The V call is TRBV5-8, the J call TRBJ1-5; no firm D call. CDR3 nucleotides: TGTGCCAGCAGCTTGTCGCGGGATCAGCCCCAGCATTTT. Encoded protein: CASSLSRDQPQHF. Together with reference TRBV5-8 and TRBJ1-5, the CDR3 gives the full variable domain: EAGVTQSPTHLIKTRGQQATLRCSPISGHTSVYWYQQALGLGLQFLLWYDEGEERNRGNFPPRFSGRQFPNYSSELNVNALELEDSALYLCASSLSRDQPQHFGDGTRLSIL.